Below, one TCR beta chain is given with its context. The data are from a study of T cells in Graves' hyperthyroidism and ophthalmopathy. The V gene's germline CDR1 is SGHRS and CDR2 YFSETQ. V was clipped by 4 bases and J by 6 bases; unmatched bases: 7. The CDR3 length is 17 residues. Amplified regions were TCR beta CDR3 sequences from RNA transcripts. Initially, a first-round RT-PCR of the TCR CDR3 employed the HTBI primer set. One entry per CDR3 protein, called by TCRdb with MiXCR from the multiplex PCR reads. The data hold 600,000 to 800,000 distinct CDR3 sequences, with roughly a third observed a single time. The PBMCs had their origin in approximately 10 ml of fresh peripheral blood.

What was sequenced was blood. This chain joins TRBV5-1 and TRBJ2-2; 15 bases match TRBD2. The receptor was isolated from a woman aged 40 to 50 with Graves' hyperthyroidism. CDR3 DNA sequence: TGCGCCAGCAGCCCTACGGGACTAGCGGGAGGTGCCGGGGAGCTGTTTTTT. This encodes CASSPTGLAGGAGELFF.